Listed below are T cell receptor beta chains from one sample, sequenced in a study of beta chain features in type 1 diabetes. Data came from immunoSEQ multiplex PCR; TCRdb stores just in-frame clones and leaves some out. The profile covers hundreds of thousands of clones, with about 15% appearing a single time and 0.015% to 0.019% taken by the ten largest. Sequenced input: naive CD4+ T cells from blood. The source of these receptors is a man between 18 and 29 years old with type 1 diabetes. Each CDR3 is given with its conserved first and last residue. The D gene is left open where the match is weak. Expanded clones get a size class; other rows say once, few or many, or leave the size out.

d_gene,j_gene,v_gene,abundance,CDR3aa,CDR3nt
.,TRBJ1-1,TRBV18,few,CASSPTIVRDTEAFF,TGTGCCAGCTCACCCACGATCGTTCGGGACACTGAAGCTTTCTTT
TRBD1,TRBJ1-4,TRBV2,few,CASRRQGSQNEKLFF,TGTGCCAGCAGACGACAGGGTTCCCAGAATGAAAAACTGTTTTTT
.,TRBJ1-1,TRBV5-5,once,CASSLVRDTEAFF,TGTGCCAGCAGCTTGGTCCGGGACACTGAAGCTTTCTTT
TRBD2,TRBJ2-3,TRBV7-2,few,CASSLTSGSTDTQYF,TGTGCCAGCAGCTTAACTAGCGGGAGTACAGATACGCAGTATTTT
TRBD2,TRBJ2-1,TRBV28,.,CASSLTSGGIYNEQFF,TGTGCCAGCAGTTTGACTAGCGGGGGAATCTACAATGAGCAGTTCTTC
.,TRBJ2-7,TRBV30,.,CAWSLTGTSPREQYF,TGTGCCTGGAGTTTGACCGGGACATCCCCGCGGGAGCAGTACTTC
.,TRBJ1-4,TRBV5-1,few,CASSLNTGNNEKLFF,TGCGCCAGCAGCTTGAACACGGGTAATAATGAAAAACTGTTTTTT
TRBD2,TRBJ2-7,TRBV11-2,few,CASSSPTGGGVREQYF,TGTGCCAGCAGCTCCCCAACGGGCGGGGGGGTGAGGGAGCAGTACTTC
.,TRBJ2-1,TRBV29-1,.,CSVRRGNEQFF,TGCAGCGTGCGTCGGGGCAATGAGCAGTTCTTC
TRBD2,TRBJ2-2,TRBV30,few,CAWRWEGSSGELFF,TGTGCCTGGAGATGGGAGGGGTCTTCCGGGGAGCTGTTTTTT
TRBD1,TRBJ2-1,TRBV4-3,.,CASSQQGVDEQFF,TGCGCCAGCAGCCAGCAGGGGGTCGATGAGCAGTTCTTC
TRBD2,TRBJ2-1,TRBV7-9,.,CAGLLAGASDEQFF,TGTGCCGGATTACTAGCGGGAGCGTCTGATGAGCAGTTCTTC
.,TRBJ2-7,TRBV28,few,CASSLNSLEQYF,TGTGCCAGCAGCCTAAATAGCTTAGAGCAGTACTTC
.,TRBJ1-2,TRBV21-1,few,CASSKRTGEVYGYTF,TGTGCCAGCAGCAAAAGGACAGGGGAGGTCTATGGCTACACCTTC
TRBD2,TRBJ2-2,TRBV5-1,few,CASSLEAGANTGELFF,TGCGCCAGCAGCTTAGAGGCGGGAGCGAACACCGGGGAGCTGTTTTTT
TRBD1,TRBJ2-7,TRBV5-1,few,CASSLTGGPYEQYF,TGCGCCAGCAGCTTGACAGGGGGACCCTACGAGCAGTACTTC
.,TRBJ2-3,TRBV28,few,CASSSATGTDTQYF,TGTGCCAGCAGCTCGGCAACAGGGACAGATACGCAGTATTTT
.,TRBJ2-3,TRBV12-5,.,CASGPSGRTDTQYF,TGTGCTAGTGGCCCCAGCGGGCGCACAGATACGCAGTATTTT
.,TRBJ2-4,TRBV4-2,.,CASSQGTGEDIQYF,TGTGCCAGCAGCCAAGGAACAGGGGAGGACATTCAGTACTTC
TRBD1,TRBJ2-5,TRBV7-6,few,CASSFLQGWEETQYF,TGTGCCAGCAGCTTTCTACAGGGGTGGGAAGAGACCCAGTACTTC
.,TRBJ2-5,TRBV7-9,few,CASSLGSQETQYF,TGTGCCAGCAGCCTCGGGAGTCAAGAGACCCAGTACTTC
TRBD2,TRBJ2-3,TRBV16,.,CASSQTTRTSGLYTQYF,TGTGCCAGCAGCCAGACGACACGCACTAGCGGCTTGTATACGCAGTATTTT
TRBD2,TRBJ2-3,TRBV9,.,CASSGPLAGRTDTQYF,TGTGCCAGCAGCGGACCGCTAGCGGGACGCACAGATACGCAGTATTTT
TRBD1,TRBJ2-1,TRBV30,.,CAWSVRSPGGRSYNEQFF,TGTGCCTGGAGTGTACGGTCGCCAGGGGGCCGCTCCTACAATGAGCAGTTCTTC
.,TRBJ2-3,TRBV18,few,CASSRGLGSTDTQYF,TGTGCCAGCTCTCGAGGACTGGGAAGCACAGATACGCAGTATTTT
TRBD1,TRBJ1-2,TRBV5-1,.,CASSSNPGTGGDGYTF,TGCGCCAGCAGTTCCAATCCTGGGACAGGGGGCGATGGCTACACCTTC
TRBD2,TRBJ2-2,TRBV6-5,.,CASREWEGRTGELFF,TGTGCCAGCCGAGAGTGGGAGGGTCGCACCGGGGAGCTGTTTTTT
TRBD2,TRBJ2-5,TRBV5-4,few,CASSLERGGGETQYF,TGTGCCAGCAGCTTGGAACGGGGGGGCGGAGAGACCCAGTACTTC
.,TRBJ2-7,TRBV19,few,CASSTAGVYEQYF,TGTGCCAGTAGTACCGCTGGAGTCTACGAGCAGTACTTC
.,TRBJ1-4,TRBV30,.,CAWSWNYGEKLFF,TGTGCCTGGAGTTGGAACTACGGGGAAAAACTGTTTTTT
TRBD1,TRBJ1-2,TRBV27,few,CASSRDRGTYGYTF,TGTGCCAGCAGCCGGGACAGGGGTACCTATGGCTACACCTTC
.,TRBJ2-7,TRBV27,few,CAGPRVHYEQYF,TGTGCCGGTCCTCGGGTACACTACGAGCAGTACTTC
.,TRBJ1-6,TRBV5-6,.,CASSRPWGREYSPLHF,TGTGCCAGCAGCCGGCCGTGGGGCAGGGAATATTCACCCCTCCACTTT
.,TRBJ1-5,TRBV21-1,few,CASRTYRVLYSNQPQHF,TGTGCCAGCAGGACATACAGGGTATTATATAGCAATCAGCCCCAGCATTTT
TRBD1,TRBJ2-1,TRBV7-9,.,CASSLTRTGEGEQFF,TGTGCCAGCAGCTTAACGAGGACAGGGGAGGGTGAGCAGTTCTTC
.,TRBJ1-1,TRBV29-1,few,CSGQQGIMRNTEAFF,TGCAGCGGTCAACAGGGTATAATGCGGAACACTGAAGCTTTCTTT
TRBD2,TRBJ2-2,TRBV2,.,CASSRTSGRPSGELFF,TGTGCCAGCAGCCGGACTAGCGGGAGGCCCAGCGGGGAGCTGTTTTTT
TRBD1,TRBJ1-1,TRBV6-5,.,CASRRTGRSEAFF,TGTGCCAGCAGACGGACAGGGAGATCTGAAGCTTTCTTT
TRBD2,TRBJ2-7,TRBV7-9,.,CASSLALASGTYEQYF,TGTGCCAGCAGCTTAGCCTTGGCTAGCGGAACCTACGAGCAGTACTTC
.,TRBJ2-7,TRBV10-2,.,CASNPGHFYEQYF,TGCGCCAGCAACCCGGGACATTTTTACGAGCAGTACTTC
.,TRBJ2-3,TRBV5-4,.,CASSFPSVTSTDTQYF,TGTGCCAGCAGCTTCCCTAGCGTAACTAGCACAGATACGCAGTATTTT
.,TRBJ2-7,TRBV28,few,CASSLRRVSYEQYF,TGTGCCAGCAGTTTGAGACGGGTCTCCTACGAGCAGTACTTC
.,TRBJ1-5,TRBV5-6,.,CASSSTQGRPQHF,TGTGCCAGCAGCTCTACACAGGGTAGGCCCCAGCATTTT
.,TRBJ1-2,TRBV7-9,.,CASNRGADYGYTF,TGTGCCAGCAATCGGGGGGCGGACTATGGCTACACCTTC
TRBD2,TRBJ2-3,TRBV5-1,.,CASSLGVGLAGGDTQYF,TGCGCCAGCAGCTTAGGTGTTGGACTAGCGGGAGGCGATACGCAGTATTTT
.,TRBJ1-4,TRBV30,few,CAWRRSPHEKLFF,TGTGCCTGGAGGCGGTCCCCCCATGAAAAACTGTTTTTT